This T cell receptor (beta chain) was sequenced during a study of graft-versus-host responses after intestinal transplantation. General observations from the study: Early post-transplant HvG declines showed an association with peak circulating GvH clone levels.

Some clones are missing from TCRdb's copy, which holds only in-frame ones; the method was immunoSEQ multiplex PCR. The sample shows about 25,000 clones, roughly 86% of them seen only once. Concerning this clone: What it recognizes is unknown.

CDR1 is SGHVS and CDR2 is FQNEAQ in the germline V gene. J lost 2 bases, V lost 4 bases, and 8 bases had no gene match. The CDR3 sequence is 15 residues long. The sequencing used unstimulated CD8+ T cells sorted from spleen or lymph node cells, collected before transplant. The chain employs TRBV7-8 and TRBJ2-7; TRBD2 matches 7 bases. This clonotype was obtained from a human donor who was the organ donor for an intestinal transplant. CDR3 in DNA: TGTGCCAGCAGCTCCTGGGAGGGAGGTACCTACGAGCAGTACTTC. Its protein is CASSSWEGGTYEQYF.